The sequence of this T cell receptor beta chain was determined in a study of T cells in Graves' hyperthyroidism and ophthalmopathy. TCR beta CDR3 regions were amplified from RNA. First-round RT-PCR targeting the TCR CDR3 was performed with the HTBI primer set. Each CDR3 protein gets one entry after TCRdb re-called the multiplex PCR reads with MiXCR. The repertoire holds 640,000 or so distinct CDR3 sequences, with approximately 15% as singletons. Ten or more counts support this clonotype. Deletions cut 5 bases from V and 9 bases from J, with 17 bases between. There are 13 residues in the CDR3. CDR1 and CDR2 from the germline V gene are SGHDT and YYEEEE.

The clonotype originates from a woman aged 18-35 years with Graves' ophthalmopathy. The sequenced sample was blood. This chain joins TRBV5-6 and TRBJ1-1; D perhaps matches TRBD1 (6 bases). DNA of the CDR3: TGTGCCAGCAGGAGCCGGGACACAAGAAAAGCTTTCTTT. It is translated as CASRSRDTRKAFF. Full variable domain (rest looked up from reference TRBV5-6 and TRBJ1-1): DAGVTQSPTHLIKTRGQQVTLRCSPKSGHDTVSWYQQALGQGPQFIFQYYEEEERQRGNFPDRFSGHQFPNYSSELNVNALLLGDSALYLCASRSRDTRKAFFGQGTRLTVV.